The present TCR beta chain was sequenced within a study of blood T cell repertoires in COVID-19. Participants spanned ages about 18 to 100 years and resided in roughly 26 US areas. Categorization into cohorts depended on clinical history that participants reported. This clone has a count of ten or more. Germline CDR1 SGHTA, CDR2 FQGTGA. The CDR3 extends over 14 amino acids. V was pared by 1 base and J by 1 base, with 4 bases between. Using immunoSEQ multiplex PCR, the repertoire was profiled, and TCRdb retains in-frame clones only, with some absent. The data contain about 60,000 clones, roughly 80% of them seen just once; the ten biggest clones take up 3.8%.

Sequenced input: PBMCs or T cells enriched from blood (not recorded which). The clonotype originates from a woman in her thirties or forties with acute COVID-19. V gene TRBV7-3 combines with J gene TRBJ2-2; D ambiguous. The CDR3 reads CASSLSGNTGELFF. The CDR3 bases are TGTGCCAGCAGCTTAAGCGGGAACACCGGGGAGCTGTTTTTT.